Following are 5 T cell receptor beta chains from one sample sequenced in a study of graft-versus-host responses after intestinal transplantation. Libraries were prepared by immunoSEQ multiplex PCR; TCRdb keeps only in-frame clonotypes and omits some of them. The sample includes about 93,000 clones, 85% to 95% of them seen just once. No antigen is known for these receptors. The sequenced sample was unstimulated CD8+ T cells sorted from spleen or lymph node cells, obtained before intestinal transplant. These receptors all come from a human donor who received an intestinal transplant.

The chain is built from TRBV7-8 and TRBJ2-7; TRBD2 might be the D (6 bases). V lost 5 bases, J lost 6 bases, and 17 bases lay in between. The CDR3 runs to 14 residues. Looked up from germline, CDR1 is SGHVS and CDR2 is FQNEAQ. The CDR3 reads CASSALGGPGEQYF. CDR3 coding DNA: TGTGCCAGCAGCGCACTCGGGGGTCCAGGCGAGCAGTACTTC.

With respect to this clone: The sample has other DNA sequences that encode this CDR3 too. This rearrangement joins TRBV29-1 to TRBJ2-7; TRBD2 is a possible D gene (7 bases). CDR3 length equals 16 residues. Germline CDR1 reads SQVTM; CDR2 reads ANQGSEA. Trimming stripped 1 base from V and 4 bases from J, with 20 bases between. CDR3 loop: CSVEAEAGASGYEQYF. DNA of the CDR3: TGCAGCGTTGAAGCGGAGGCGGGGGCTTCAGGGTACGAGCAGTACTTC.

To note about this clone: This same CDR3 is encoded by further DNA sequences in the sample. V usage is TRBV30 and J usage is TRBJ2-7; 10 bases are a match to TRBD2. The germline gives CDR1 GTSNPN, CDR2 SVGIG (reference sequence). This CDR3 has 18 residues. Trimming at V came to 3 bases and at J to 4 bases, leaving 18 bases not matched to a gene. DNA of the CDR3: TGTGCCTGGAGCGACTCCTTAACTAGCGGGACCTCCTTTTACGAGCAGTACTTC. This translates into CAWSDSLTSGTSFYEQYF.

This clone was picked up a small number of times. This chain links TRBV7-9 with TRBJ2-1; D perhaps matches TRBD1 (5 bases). Germline-derived CDR1 and CDR2 are SEHNR and FQNEAQ (reference sequence). This CDR3 spans 15 amino acids. Trimming pared 2 bases from V and 0 bases from J, leaving 8 bases between. The CDR3 DNA is TGTGCCAGCAGCTTAACAGGTAGCTCCTACAATGAGCAGTTCTTC. The encoded protein is CASSLTGSSYNEQFF. Supplemented by reference TRBV7-9 and TRBJ2-1, the full variable domain reads DTGVSQNPRHKITKRGQNVTFRCDPISEHNRLYWYRQTLGQGPEFLTYFQNEAQLEKSRLLSDRFSAERPKGSFSTLEIQRTEQGDSAMYLCASSLTGSSYNEQFFGPGTRLTVL.

The chain employs TRBV6-6 and TRBJ1-2, with a weak D call TRBD1 (5 bases). The CDR3 is made up of 13 amino acids. V was clipped by 2 bases and J by 5 bases, with 9 bases between them. Germline CDR1 is MNHNY and CDR2 is SVGAGI (reference sequence). The CDR3 DNA sequence: TGTGCCAGCAGTTACCCGGGGGGATATGGCTACACCTTC. As protein: CASSYPGGYGYTF.